The 32 T cell receptor beta chains listed next were all sequenced from one sample in a study of Graves' ophthalmopathy and Graves' hyperthyroidism. For repertoire sequencing, the TCR beta CDR3 regions were amplified from RNA transcripts. Amplification began with first-round RT-PCR using HTBI primers, then second-round multiplex PCR was performed. TCRdb reprocessed the multiplex PCR reads via MiXCR and lists one record per CDR3 protein. The data contain about 13,000 distinct CDR3 sequences, 50% of them singletons. The sequenced material came from peripheral blood. Receptor source: a woman in her 30s with Graves' ophthalmopathy.

This rearrangement joins TRBV11-3 to TRBJ2-1; tentative D call: TRBD2 (6 bases). The germline V gene encodes CDR1 SGHNT and CDR2 YENEEA. Trimming left V 1 base short and J 10 bases short, with 11 bases between. The CDR3 consists of 13 residues. The CDR3 loop reads CASSLGRAREQFF. In DNA, the CDR3 is TGTGCCAGCAGCTTAGGGAGGGCCAGGGAGCAGTTCTTC.

This chain connects TRBV19 to TRBJ1-4; D perhaps matches TRBD1 (5 bases). Trimming left V 4 bases short and J 8 bases short, with 11 bases between. The CDR3 consists of 13 residues. Germline V gene sequence: CDR1 LNHDA, CDR2 SQIVND (reference sequence). CDR3 sequence reads: CASSNRIGEKLFF. The DNA of the CDR3 is TGTGCCAGTAGTAACAGGATTGGCGAAAAACTGTTTTTT.

This clonotype came up many times. DNA of the CDR3: TGTGCCAGTAGTTTAGCGGCAAACGAGCAGTACTTC. Residues: CASSLAANEQYF. The chain employs TRBV19 and TRBJ2-7, with D perhaps TRBD2 (6 bases). This CDR3 has 12 residues. Per the germline V gene, CDR1 is LNHDA and CDR2 is SQIVND (reference sequence). V lost 5 bases, J lost 5 bases, and 10 bases lay in between.

CDR3: CASSIKRELNTGELFF. CDR3 in DNA: TGTGCCAGCAGCATTAAACGGGAATTAAACACCGGGGAGCTGTTTTTT. This chain joins TRBV7-2 and TRBJ2-2, with TRBD2 as a possible D gene (5 bases). There are 16 residues in the CDR3. Germline CDR1 reads SGHTA; CDR2 reads FQGNSA. V lost 5 bases to trimming and J lost 2 bases, with 15 bases between them.

By frequency in the sample, this clonotype is medium-sized. The V gene is TRBV14, the J gene TRBJ2-5, with 11 bases fitting TRBD2. V gave up 2 bases and J gave up 5 bases; unmatched junction bases: 7. The CDR3 sequence is 16 residues long. The germline V gene has CDR1 SGHDN and CDR2 FVKESK. The CDR3 reads CASSQTLAGGGETQYF. CDR3 sequence (DNA): TGTGCCAGCAGCCAAACCCTAGCGGGAGGAGGGGAGACCCAGTACTTC.

This clonotype was counted a single time. The gene calls are TRBV7-9 and TRBJ2-1; D is unclear. The CDR3 loop spans 11 amino acids. V lost 5 bases and J lost 6, with 5 bases in between. CDR1 and CDR2 from the germline V gene are SEHNR and FQNEAQ (reference sequence). The CDR3 region has the DNA TGTGCCAGCAGCCCCTTCAATGAGCAGTTCTTC. It translates to CASSPFNEQFF.

The chain recombines TRBV25-1 with TRBJ2-1; D is undetermined. The CDR3 is made up of 11 amino acids. Germline-derived CDR1 and CDR2 are MGHDK and SYGVNS. Trimming removed 6 bases from V and 10 bases from J, with 10 bases in between. CDR3 DNA: TGTGCCAGCAGCTCCTCGGTGGAGCAGTTCTTC. It encodes CASSSSVEQFF.

This clonotype was observed a handful of times. The chain combines TRBV20-1 with TRBJ2-1; 9 bases agree with TRBD2. After removal of 5 bases from V and 0 bases from J, the junction contained 2 bases not matched to a gene. The germline CDR1 and CDR2 sequences are DFQATT and SNEGSKA (reference sequence). The length of the CDR3 is 14 residues. This CDR3 reads CSADSGSSYNEQFF. CDR3 nucleotide sequence: TGCAGTGCTGATAGCGGGAGCTCCTACAATGAGCAGTTCTTC.

The chain recombines TRBV20-1 with TRBJ1-6; tentatively, D is TRBD1 (6 bases). Germline CDR1 is DFQATT and CDR2 is SNEGSKA (reference sequence). CDR3 size: 13 residues. V lost 3 bases and J 8 bases, leaving 11 bases between the germline ends. CDR3 DNA: TGCAGTGCTAGGGGACACCTAGATTCACCCCTCCACTTT. The encoded protein is CSARGHLDSPLHF.

The sample holds many counts of this clonotype. A much larger clonotype is one base distant, so this may be a read error. This chain joins TRBV6-6 and TRBJ2-5, with 7 bases lining up with TRBD2. This CDR3 spans 12 amino acids. The germline V gene encodes CDR1 MNHNY and CDR2 SVGAGI (reference sequence). The CDR3 protein is CASAGVQETQHF. The CDR3, as DNA: TGTGCCAGCGCGGGGGTCCAAGAGACCCAGCACTTC.

This clonotype is labeled medium-sized. The chain couples TRBV11-3 to TRBJ2-2; 7 bases are a match to TRBD2. The V segment lost 2 bases and the J segment 2 bases; nucleotides outside the gene matches: 2. This CDR3 is built from 15 residues. Germline V gene sequence: CDR1 SGHNT, CDR2 YENEEA. Written as DNA, the CDR3 is TGTGCCAGCAGCTTAAGCGGGACCAACACCGGGGAGCTGTTTTTT. Protein product: CASSLSGTNTGELFF.

This clonotype was counted at least ten times. The CDR3 region has the DNA TGCGCCAGCAGCCCTTTCGACTACACAGATACGCAGCATTTT. Translating it yields CASSPFDYTDTQHF. The rearrangement uses TRBV4-1 and TRBJ2-3; no definite D call. The DNA end is more similar to TRBJ1-5, so the J call may be wrong. The CDR3 length is 14 residues. Germline loops: CDR1 MGHRA, CDR2 YSYEKL.

V and J are TRBV7-9 and TRBJ2-7; no clear D gene. From germline, CDR1 is SEHNR and CDR2 FQNEAQ (reference sequence). There are 13 residues in the CDR3. Trimming pared 1 base from V and 4 bases from J, leaving 8 bases between. CDR3 nucleotide sequence: TGTGCCAGCAGCTTAGAGGGTTGGTACGAGCAGTACTTC. It is translated as CASSLEGWYEQYF.

The V call is TRBV14, the J call TRBJ2-7; TRBD1 matches 9 bases. Looked up from germline, CDR1 is SGHDN and CDR2 is FVKESK. This CDR3 is built from 13 residues. CDR3 residues: CASTQQGAVKHYV. The CDR3 nucleotides are TGCGCCAGCACACAACAGGGGGCGGTCAAGCACTACGTC.

V is TRBV10-1 and J is TRBJ2-1; tentatively, D is TRBD2 (5 bases). The germline gives CDR1 WNHNN, CDR2 SYGVQD (reference sequence). V dropped 0 bases and J dropped 4 bases, with 10 bases sitting between them. The CDR3 runs 15 residues. CDR3 DNA: TGCGCCAGCAGTGAGTCGGCCCTAGCTTACAATGAGCAGTTCTTC. Amino acid sequence: CASSESALAYNEQFF.

This clonotype was detected ten times or more. V is TRBV15 and J is TRBJ2-5; no firm D call. CDR3 size: 16 residues. The germline V gene has CDR1 LNHNV and CDR2 YYDKDF (reference sequence). V was cut by 1 base and J by 2 bases, with 14 bases left in between. CDR3: CATSRAPTVGQETQYF. The CDR3 nucleotides read TGTGCCACCAGCAGAGCGCCTACAGTGGGACAAGAGACCCAGTACTTC.

The sample holds a few counts of this clonotype. The chain carries TRBV5-8 and TRBJ2-5, with 7 bases matching TRBD1. The trim removed 1 base at V and 4 bases at J, leaving 7 bases unmatched. This CDR3 spans 15 amino acids. CDR1 and CDR2 from the germline V gene are SGHTS and YDEGEE. The CDR3 reads CASSLRQGRSETQYF. CDR3 nucleotides: TGTGCCAGCAGCTTGCGACAGGGTCGTTCAGAGACCCAGTACTTC.

This clonotype was found once. The chain couples TRBV2 to TRBJ1-2; D remains unclear. Germline CDR1 reads SNHLY; CDR2 reads FYNNEI. Trimming removed 4 bases at V and 5 bases at J, with 17 bases between. The CDR3 is 15 amino acids. The CDR3 spells CASSATPGFTYGYTF. CDR3 DNA sequence: TGTGCCAGCAGTGCAACCCCGGGATTTACTTATGGCTACACCTTC.

By sample fraction, this clonotype is medium-sized. The chain carries TRBV29-1 and TRBJ1-4, with 9 bases lining up with TRBD1. J gave up 5 bases and V 0 bases, and 4 bases lay outside the gene matches. This CDR3 is built from 15 residues. Germline CDR1 SQVTM, CDR2 ANQGSEA. CDR3 nucleotide sequence: TGCAGCGTTGAAGATTTTGGGACAGGGAATGAAAAACTGTTTTTT. Protein sequence: CSVEDFGTGNEKLFF. Full variable domain (missing parts from reference TRBV29-1 and TRBJ1-4): SAVISQKPSRDICQRGTSLTIQCQVDSQVTMMFWYRQQPGQSLTLIATANQGSEATYESGFVIDKFPISRPNLTFSTLTVSNMSPEDSSIYLCSVEDFGTGNEKLFFGSGTQLSVL.

This clonotype ranks as medium-sized. The V call is TRBV14, the J call TRBJ2-1, with TRBD2 matching over 10 bases. The length of the CDR3 is 16 residues. The V gene's germline CDR1 is SGHDN and CDR2 FVKESK. J gave up 5 bases and V 2 bases, and 6 bases lay outside the gene matches. This CDR3 is CASSQLAGVGNNEQFF. CDR3 sequence (DNA): TGTGCCAGCAGCCAACTAGCGGGAGTGGGTAACAATGAGCAGTTCTTC.

By its share, this clonotype is medium-sized. J is TRBJ2-1 and V is TRBV13; D ambiguous. The germline gives CDR1 PRHDT, CDR2 FYEKMQ (reference sequence). V shed 2 bases and J shed 4 bases, with 3 bases lying between them. This CDR3 comprises 12 residues. The CDR3 region has the DNA TGTGCCAGCAGCTTACAGTACAATGAGCAGTTCTTC. Amino acid sequence: CASSLQYNEQFF. The entire variable domain, with the rest obtained from reference TRBV13 and TRBJ2-1, is as follows: AAGVIQSPRHLIKEKRETATLKCYPIPRHDTVYWYQQGPGQDPQFLISFYEKMQSDKGSIPDRFSAQQFSDYHSELNMSSLELGDSALYFCASSLQYNEQFFGPGTRLTVL.

This clonotype appeared a single time. A much larger clone differs from this one at a single base, so this may be a read error. The CDR3 ends on some other residue instead of the conserved phenylalanine or tryptophan, so this is likely a read error. V gene TRBV20-1 combines with J gene TRBJ2-1; D ambiguous. Germline-derived CDR1 and CDR2 are DFQATT and SNEGSKA (reference sequence). This CDR3 is 11 amino acids long. The CDR3, as DNA: TGCAGTGCGAGAGGCGGAAATGAGCAGTTCATC. It codes for CSARGGNEQFI.

This clonotype was counted a few times. This rearrangement joins TRBV7-2 to TRBJ2-5; 7 bases agree with TRBD2. Germline CDR1 is SGHTA and CDR2 is FQGNSA. Trimming at V came to 3 bases and at J to 4 bases, leaving 8 bases not matched to a gene. The length of the CDR3 is 15 residues. The CDR3 coding sequence is TGTGCCAGCAGCTTGAAAGCGGGATTTCGAGAGACCCAGTACTTC. Translating it yields CASSLKAGFRETQYF.

The DNA for the CDR3 is TGTGCCAGCAGTGGGGGGCGTGACTATGGCTACACCTTC. Translation gives CASSGGRDYGYTF. The gene calls are TRBV6-5 and TRBJ1-2, with D possibly TRBD1 on 6 matching bases. The CDR3 is 13 residues long. The germline V and J ends were trimmed by 5 bases and 3 bases, with 10 bases remaining between them. Germline CDR1 is MNHEY and CDR2 is SVGAGI.

This chain joins TRBV11-2 and TRBJ2-2; TRBD2 matches 13 bases. V lost 5 bases, J lost 7 bases, and 7 bases stayed unmatched. CDR1 SGHAT and CDR2 FQNNGV come from the germline V gene. The CDR3 length is 16 residues. The CDR3 loop reads CASSATSGRAHGELFF. The CDR3 DNA follows: TGTGCCAGCAGCGCAACTAGCGGGAGGGCCCACGGGGAGCTGTTTTTT.

By sample fraction, this clonotype is medium-sized (0.01 to 0.1%). The gene calls are TRBV5-5 and TRBJ2-7, with 7 bases that match TRBD2. With V trimmed by 3 bases and J by 2 bases, 8 bases remained unmatched. The CDR3 contains 15 residues. Germline-derived CDR1 and CDR2 are SGHKS and YYEKEE (reference sequence). The CDR3 DNA reads as TGTGCCAGCAGCTGGGGGACTACTTTGACCTACGAGCAGTACTTC. Encoded protein: CASSWGTTLTYEQYF.

This clonotype was found many times. With a much larger clone just one base away, this may be a read error. This chain uses TRBV6-6 with TRBJ1-5; maybe TRBD1 (5 bases). There are 13 residues in the CDR3. V dropped 2 bases and J dropped 5 bases, with 7 bases sitting between them. CDR1 MNHNY and CDR2 SVGAGI come from the germline V gene (reference sequence). The CDR3 nucleotides read TGTGCCAGCAGTTACGAACAGGATCAGCCCCAGCATTTT. The encoded protein is CASSYEQDQPQHF.

The rearrangement uses TRBV7-2 and TRBJ2-5, with 12 nucleotides matching TRBD2. Germline V gene sequence: CDR1 SGHTA, CDR2 FQGNSA. This CDR3 region has 16 residues. V gave up 1 base and J gave up 4 bases; unmatched junction bases: 4. The CDR3 loop reads CASSLGPSGGGETQYF. CDR3 sequence (DNA): TGTGCCAGCAGCTTAGGCCCTAGCGGGGGGGGAGAGACCCAGTACTTC.

This clonotype was detected only a few times. The chain recombines TRBV7-3 with TRBJ2-3; 7 bases line up with TRBD2. This CDR3 is 16 amino acids long. Germline values: CDR1 SGHTA, CDR2 FQGTGA. J gave up 2 bases and V 3 bases, and 8 bases lay outside the gene matches. DNA for the CDR3: TGTGCCAGCAGCTTGCCTAGCGGAGGCTTCACAGATACGCAGTATTTT. As protein: CASSLPSGGFTDTQYF.

This clonotype came up a few times. The rearrangement uses TRBV7-2 and TRBJ2-7; D unresolved. In germline, CDR1 is SGHTA, CDR2 FQGNSA. This CDR3 contains 15 residues. Between the trimmed V and J ends, which lost 3 bases and 6 bases, there was a span of 18 bases. DNA of the CDR3: TGTGCCAGCAGCTTTATAGGCGGAGTGGGTAGCGAGCAGTACTTC. It is translated as CASSFIGGVGSEQYF.

This clonotype was counted between two and nine times. J is TRBJ2-2 and V is TRBV5-6; D not resolved. Germline V gene lookup returns CDR1 SGHDT and CDR2 YYEEEE. The V gene lost 7 bases and the J gene lost 8 bases, with 9 bases spanning the gap. This CDR3 has 11 residues. CDR3 sequence (DNA): TGTGCCAGCGGATCCTCAGGGGAGCTGTTTTTT. Its translation: CASGSSGELFF.

This clonotype was recorded many times. V and J are TRBV7-8 and TRBJ2-7; possible D gene TRBD2, 6 bases. The CDR3 is 14 residues long. The germline CDR1 and CDR2 sequences are SGHVS and FQNEAQ. V lost 3 bases to trimming and J lost 5 bases, with 14 bases between them. The CDR3 here is CASSFRGSLDEQYF. DNA for the CDR3: TGTGCCAGCAGCTTCCGGGGGTCCCTAGACGAGCAGTACTTC. The full variable domain, rest sourced from reference TRBV7-8 and TRBJ2-7, is GAGVSQSPRYKVAKRGQDVALRCDPISGHVSLFWYQQALGQGPEFLTYFQNEAQLDKSGLPSDRFFAERPEGSVSTLKIQRTQQEDSAVYLCASSFRGSLDEQYFGPGTRLTVT.